This passage covers 23 T cell receptor beta chains from one sample sequenced in a study of cytomegalovirus exposure and HLA in healthy donors. With 60 Vbeta and 13 Jbeta primers, the PCR was carried out. The repertoire was sequenced with immunoSEQ multiplex PCR; TCRdb's copy has only in-frame clones and lacks some. The sample yields roughly 200,000 clones, of which the top ten take up 0.95% to 1.3%. The material sequenced was PBMCs. The receptors were sampled from a girl aged 2-15 years in good health and CMV-seropositive.

This chain joins TRBV13 and TRBJ2-3; TRBD1 is a possible D gene (7 bases). V shed 4 bases and J shed 3 bases, with 14 bases lying between them. Germline V gives CDR1 PRHDT, CDR2 FYEKMQ (reference sequence). The CDR3 has 15 residues. CDR3 protein: CASSSGQAGTDTQYF. CDR3 coding DNA: TGTGCCAGCAGCTCCGGACAGGCGGGAACAGATACGCAGTATTTT.

J is TRBJ1-2 and V is TRBV28, with no clear D. CDR1 is MDHEN, CDR2 SYDVKM, per germline. The CDR3 is 13 amino acids. V was clipped by 4 bases and J by 3 bases, with 9 bases between them. The CDR3 DNA reads TGTGCCAGCAGTTCCCCAACGGACTATGGCTACACCTTC. Its translation: CASSSPTDYGYTF.

Here the CDR3 reads CASSYRGGYTF. The CDR3 DNA reads as TGTGCCAGCAGTTACCGCGGGGGCTACACCTTC. V gene TRBV6-5 combines with J gene TRBJ1-2; D remains ambiguous. The CDR3 is 11 amino acids. CDR1 and CDR2 (germline): MNHEY, SVGAGI. With 2 bases removed from V and 8 bases from J, the gap between germline ends came to 6 bases.

The chain couples TRBV6-1 to TRBJ2-1, with 14 bases fitting TRBD2. The CDR3 consists of 16 residues. V dropped 3 bases and J dropped 9; count of bases not matched to a gene: 7. CDR1 is MNHNS and CDR2 is SASEGT in the germline V gene. The CDR3 loop reads CASSETSGRVGGEQFF. CDR3 sequence (DNA): TGTGCCAGCAGTGAGACTAGCGGGAGGGTTGGTGGTGAGCAGTTCTTC.

The V gene is TRBV11-2, the J gene TRBJ2-1; D remains ambiguous. The CDR3 has 15 residues. Germline V gene lookup returns CDR1 SGHAT and CDR2 FQNNGV. V lost 1 base to trimming and J lost 2 bases, with 9 bases between them. The DNA for the CDR3 is TGTGCCAGCAGCTTAGGACTGACCCCCTACAATGAGCAGTTCTTC. It specifies CASSLGLTPYNEQFF. Together with reference TRBV11-2 and TRBJ2-1, the CDR3 gives the full variable domain: EAGVAQSPRYKIIEKRQSVAFWCNPISGHATLYWYQQILGQGPKLLIQFQNNGVVDDSQLPKDRFSAERLKGVDSTLKIQPAKLEDSAVYLCASSLGLTPYNEQFFGPGTRLTVL.

This chain uses TRBV28 with TRBJ2-1; D may be TRBD2 (5 bases). V lost 3 bases, J lost 7 bases, and 19 bases lay in between. Germline V lookup: CDR1 MDHEN, CDR2 SYDVKM. CDR3 length equals 16 residues. CDR3 DNA sequence: TGTGCCAGCAGTTTCCAAACTGGAAAAGGGAGTAATGAGCAGTTCTTC. Protein sequence: CASSFQTGKGSNEQFF.

The chain uses TRBV7-7 and TRBJ2-1; 7 nucleotides agree with TRBD2. The CDR3 loop spans 14 amino acids. Germline V lookup: CDR1 SSHAT, CDR2 FNYEAQ (reference sequence). The J segment lost 9 bases and the V segment lost 4 bases, leaving 9 bases of the junction unmatched. The CDR3 nucleotides read TGTGCCAGCAGCTCTAGCGGAACTATGGGTGAGCAGTTCTTC. This encodes CASSSSGTMGEQFF.

The rearrangement uses TRBV29-1 and TRBJ2-7, with 7 positions matching TRBD2. Germline-derived CDR1 and CDR2 are SQVTM and ANQGSEA. CDR3 length equals 15 residues. CDR3: CSASLGGSKGREQYF. The DNA of the CDR3 is TGCAGTGCCTCCCTAGGCGGGAGTAAAGGGCGGGAGCAGTACTTC.

The genes are TRBV7-2 and TRBJ2-1; D ambiguous. Germline V gives CDR1 SGHTA, CDR2 FQGNSA. V lost 2 bases and J lost 6, with 8 bases in between. The CDR3 runs to 13 residues. CDR3 nucleotide sequence: TGTGCCAGCAGCTTATCACCCAGCAATGAGCAGTTCTTC. Amino acid sequence: CASSLSPSNEQFF. Full variable domain (outside the CDR3, taken from reference TRBV7-2 and TRBJ2-1): GAGVSQSPSNKVTEKGKDVELRCDPISGHTALYWYRQSLGQGLEFLIYFQGNSAPDKSGLPSDRFSAERTGGSVSTLTIQRTQQEDSAVYLCASSLSPSNEQFFGPGTRLTVL.

The rearrangement uses TRBV27 and TRBJ2-2; 9 nucleotides agree with TRBD1. In germline, CDR1 is MNHEY, CDR2 SMNVEV (reference sequence). J gave up 2 bases and V 7 bases, and 17 bases lay outside the gene matches. The CDR3 length is 19 residues. In nucleotides, the CDR3 is TGTGCCAGCAAACACTCACTCCCGGGACAGGGAATAAACACCGGGGAGCTGTTTTTT. Translation gives CASKHSLPGQGINTGELFF.

The chain joins TRBV5-6 to TRBJ1-2; tentatively, D is TRBD1 (6 bases). Germline V gene sequence: CDR1 SGHDT, CDR2 YYEEEE. The CDR3 is 15 residues long. Trimming took 7 bases from V and 6 from J, leaving 22 bases between them. The CDR3 here is CASRGAGPQLDGYTF. CDR3 nucleotides: TGTGCCAGCCGGGGGGCAGGCCCCCAATTGGATGGCTACACCTTC. The complete variable domain, with remaining parts taken from reference TRBV5-6 and TRBJ1-2, reads DAGVTQSPTHLIKTRGQQVTLRCSPKSGHDTVSWYQQALGQGPQFIFQYYEEEERQRGNFPDRFSGHQFPNYSSELNVNALLLGDSALYLCASRGAGPQLDGYTFGSGTRLTVV.

V is TRBV19 and J is TRBJ1-4, with D hard to call. Germline V lookup: CDR1 LNHDA, CDR2 SQIVND (reference sequence). The CDR3 is 15 residues long. V lost 5 bases and J 2 bases, leaving 12 bases between the germline ends. Written as DNA, the CDR3 is TGTGCCAGTAGTGGACTGCAGGCGACTAATGAAAAACTGTTTTTT. It translates to CASSGLQATNEKLFF.

The chain joins TRBV28 to TRBJ1-5; 7 nucleotides agree with TRBD1. Trimming took 5 bases from V and 4 from J; bases not matched to a gene: 5. Per the germline V gene, CDR1 is MDHEN and CDR2 is SYDVKM. The CDR3 has 14 amino acids. CDR3 residues: CASSHRGQNQPQHF. As DNA, the CDR3 is TGTGCCAGCAGTCACCGGGGACAGAATCAGCCCCAGCATTTT.

The chain is built from TRBV28 and TRBJ2-1; maybe TRBD1 (6 bases). Trimming removed 6 bases from V and 0 bases from J, with 12 bases in between. The CDR3 runs to 15 residues. Germline CDR1 and CDR2: MDHEN and SYDVKM. CDR3 sequence: CASSPTGSSYNEQFF. The CDR3 coding sequence is TGTGCCAGCAGCCCCACAGGGAGCTCCTACAATGAGCAGTTCTTC.

The chain recombines TRBV27 with TRBJ1-2, with 7 positions matching TRBD1. With V trimmed by 6 bases and J by 5 bases, 9 bases remained unmatched. Germline V gene lookup returns CDR1 MNHEY and CDR2 SMNVEV (reference sequence). The CDR3 loop spans 14 amino acids. CDR3 sequence: CASSGRQGSYGYTF. CDR3 DNA sequence: TGTGCCAGCAGCGGACGACAGGGATCTTATGGCTACACCTTC.

J is TRBJ2-3 and V is TRBV6-5, with D maybe TRBD2 (6 bases). Germline CDR1 and CDR2: MNHEY and SVGAGI. V was trimmed by 5 bases and J by 0 bases, leaving 9 bases between them. There are 14 residues in the CDR3. The CDR3 nucleotides are TGTGCCAGCAGTCGGGACTCGAGCACAGATACGCAGTATTTT. This translates into CASSRDSSTDTQYF.

The chain links TRBV7-2 to TRBJ2-1; 15 bases match TRBD2. J was trimmed by 6 bases and V by 5 bases; bases with no gene match: 2. From germline, CDR1 is SGHTA and CDR2 FQGNSA. This CDR3 region has 15 residues. The CDR3 region is CASSPGLAGGNEQFF. The CDR3 DNA follows: TGTGCCAGCAGCCCGGGACTAGCGGGAGGCAATGAGCAGTTCTTC.

This chain links TRBV28 with TRBJ1-1, with TRBD1 as a possible D gene (6 bases). This CDR3 spans 15 amino acids. Germline-derived CDR1 and CDR2 are MDHEN and SYDVKM. Trimming took 6 bases from V and 4 from J, leaving 18 bases between them. The CDR3 nucleotides read TGTGCCAGCAGCGCTGAGGGGGGGGTGGTCACTGAAGCTTTCTTT. This encodes CASSAEGGVVTEAFF.

The chain has TRBV6-4 and TRBJ2-6; 7 bases align to TRBD1. Per the germline V gene, CDR1 is MRHNA and CDR2 is SNTAGT. CDR3 length: 16 residues. V gave up 5 bases and J gave up 2 bases; unmatched junction bases: 6. The CDR3 protein is CASSSQGGAGANVLTF. The CDR3 DNA reads as TGTGCCAGCAGTTCACAAGGGGGCGCTGGGGCCAACGTCCTGACTTTC.

V gene TRBV7-2 combines with J gene TRBJ1-2; TRBD1 matches at 9 bases. The CDR3 totals 15 residues. The germline V gene encodes CDR1 SGHTA and CDR2 FQGNSA. V trimming: 3 bases; J trimming: 7 bases; junction bases outside the gene matches: 9. The CDR3 DNA sequence: TGTGCCAGCAGCTTTTCCGGGACAGGGCCAATTGGCTACACCTTC. Its protein product is CASSFSGTGPIGYTF. Full variable domain (outside the CDR3, taken from reference TRBV7-2 and TRBJ1-2): GAGVSQSPSNKVTEKGKDVELRCDPISGHTALYWYRQSLGQGLEFLIYFQGNSAPDKSGLPSDRFSAERTGGSVSTLTIQRTQQEDSAVYLCASSFSGTGPIGYTFGSGTRLTVV.

The chain links TRBV11-2 to TRBJ2-4; 9 nucleotides line up with TRBD1. The junction had 10 bases not matched to a gene; V was cut back by 5 bases and J by 8 bases. CDR3 size: 15 residues. The germline gives CDR1 SGHAT, CDR2 FQNNGV. The CDR3 sequence is CASSRTGDRVDIQYF. Here the CDR3 DNA reads TGTGCCAGCAGCCGGACAGGGGACAGGGTGGACATTCAGTACTTC.

As to this clone: The sample contains more than one DNA sequence encoding this CDR3. The chain combines TRBV7-9 with TRBJ1-4, with 9 bases aligning to TRBD1. This CDR3 has 13 amino acids. V dropped 5 bases and J dropped 6; count of bases not matched to a gene: 1. Germline assignment: CDR1 SEHNR and CDR2 FQNEAQ (reference sequence). The CDR3 loop reads CASSRTGDEKLFF. Here the CDR3 DNA reads TGTGCCAGCAGCAGGACAGGGGATGAAAAACTGTTTTTT.

The J gene is TRBJ2-5, the V gene TRBV9; unclear D gene. CDR3 length equals 12 residues. CDR1 is SGDLS and CDR2 is YYNGEE in the germline V gene. V was trimmed by 0 bases and J by 5 bases, leaving 5 bases between them. The CDR3 is CASSVEQETQYF. In DNA, the CDR3 is TGTGCCAGCAGCGTAGAACAGGAGACCCAGTACTTC. The whole variable domain, remainder taken from reference TRBV9 and TRBJ2-5, is DSGVTQTPKHLITATGQRVTLRCSPRSGDLSVYWYQQSLDQGLQFLIQYYNGEERAKGNILERFSAQQFPDLHSELNLSSLELGDSALYFCASSVEQETQYFGPGTRLLVL.